The T cell receptor beta chain under discussion was sequenced for a study of blood T cell repertoires in COVID-19. About the research overall: The United States, Italy and Spain supplied acute and convalescent COVID-19 samples.

Germline CDR1 and CDR2: SNHLY and FYNNEI. V shed 3 bases and J shed 0 bases, with 9 bases lying between them. This CDR3 spans 14 amino acids. Repertoires were generated with immunoSEQ multiplex PCR, while TCRdb's copy carries only in-frame clones and drops some. The sample records about 89,000 clones, roughly 87% being singletons. The chain has TRBV2 and TRBJ2-7; no clear D gene. This clonotype was sampled from a male donor with acute or convalescent COVID-19. Input material: peripheral blood. The CDR3, as DNA: TGTGCCAGCAGTGAGGGCGCAATCTCCTACGAGCAGTACTTC. Translated: CASSEGAISYEQYF.